This is a list of T cell receptor beta chains from one sample in a study of blood T cell repertoires in COVID-19. Data came from immunoSEQ multiplex PCR; TCRdb stores just in-frame clones and leaves some out. This sample has 75,000 to 95,000 clones; about 74% occur once, and the top ten carry under 5%. Sequencing was done on a sample of peripheral blood. The receptors shown here come from a man in his sixties or seventies with COVID-19, enrolled during active disease. Both conserved end residues are part of each CDR3. A D gene is named only where the DNA matches it firmly. The size of a clone is reported for some rows only, either as once, few or many, or as a class for expanded clones.

CDR3 length	D gene	clone size	J gene	V gene	CDR3 protein	CDR3 DNA
18	-	-	TRBJ1-1	TRBV27	CASSLGLQIGNSVTEAFF	TGTGCCAGCAGTTTAGGGTTACAGATCGGTAATTCGGTCACTGAAGCTTTCTTT
15	TRBD1	-	TRBJ2-5	TRBV5-1	CASSNTGTGEETQYF	TGCGCCAGCAGCAACACCGGGACAGGGGAAGAGACCCAGTACTTC
15	TRBD2	-	TRBJ2-1	TRBV27	CASSLAGVSQNEQFF	TGTGCCAGCAGTTTAGCGGGAGTAAGTCAAAATGAGCAGTTCTTC
18	TRBD1	-	TRBJ1-2	TRBV5-6	CASSLWGTASDLGAGYTF	TGTGCCAGCAGCCTATGGGGGACAGCTAGCGATTTGGGCGCTGGCTACACCTTC
17	-	-	TRBJ2-3	TRBV28	CASSRRKLRRGTDTQYF	TGTGCCAGCAGTCGAAGAAAACTTAGGAGGGGCACAGATACGCAGTATTTT
15	TRBD1	-	TRBJ2-7	TRBV11-2	CASSPWTGRTYEQYF	TGTGCCAGCAGCCCCTGGACAGGGCGGACCTACGAGCAGTACTTC
14	TRBD1	-	TRBJ1-2	TRBV10-3	CAIRTGQGDYGYTF	TGTGCCATCAGGACGGGACAGGGGGACTATGGCTACACCTTC
16	-	-	TRBJ1-3	TRBV9	CASSAGVTNSGNTIYF	TGTGCCAGCAGCGCAGGGGTTACCAACTCTGGAAACACCATATATTTT
12	TRBD1	-	TRBJ2-7	TRBV5-4	CASSLDAQGVHF	TGTGCCAGCAGCTTGGACGCTCAGGGGGTTCACTTC
15	TRBD2	-	TRBJ2-1	TRBV7-3	CASSSRPGTSGTPFF	TGTGCCAGCAGCAGCCGCCCCGGGACTAGCGGAACCCCGTTCTTC
14	TRBD2	few	TRBJ2-2	TRBV24-1	CATSVPGGAGELFF	TGTGCCACCAGTGTACCGGGGGGTGCCGGGGAGCTGTTTTTT
14	TRBD1	-	TRBJ1-4	TRBV6-5	CASSRDRVHEKLFF	TGTGCCAGCAGTAGGGACAGGGTGCATGAAAAACTGTTTTTT
17	-	-	TRBJ1-2	TRBV4-3	CASSHRVTDSNYYGYTF	TGCGCCAGCAGCCACCGCGTTACCGACAGCAACTACTATGGCTACACCTTC
13	-	-	TRBJ1-2	TRBV7-2	CASSLVQAYGYTF	TGTGCCAGCAGCTTAGTACAGGCCTATGGCTACACCTTC
18	TRBD2	-	TRBJ2-4	TRBV7-2	CASSLGGTSRVAKNIQYF	TGTGCCAGCAGCTTAGGCGGGACTAGTCGGGTAGCCAAAAACATTCAGTACTTC
15	TRBD1	-	TRBJ1-5	TRBV5-1	CASSFTGYQGEPQHF	TGCGCCAGCAGCTTTACAGGTTACCAGGGGGAGCCCCAGCATTTT
16	TRBD1	-	TRBJ2-7	TRBV4-1	CASSQESTGVAREQYF	TGCGCCAGCAGCCAAGAATCGACAGGGGTCGCGCGGGAGCAGTACTTC
15	-	-	TRBJ1-1	TRBV6-5	CASSQHSGEDTEAFF	TGTGCCAGCAGTCAACACAGCGGGGAGGACACTGAAGCTTTCTTT
15	-	-	TRBJ1-4	TRBV5-6	CASSAWGGTNEKLFF	TGTGCCAGCAGCGCCTGGGGAGGCACTAATGAAAAACTGTTTTTT
14	-	-	TRBJ1-4	TRBV9	CASSVGANNEKLFF	TGTGCCAGCAGCGTAGGGGCGAATAATGAAAAACTGTTTTTT
14	-	-	TRBJ1-1	TRBV27	CASRPQGRITEAFF	TGTGCCAGCAGACCCCAGGGTCGGATCACTGAAGCTTTCTTT
12	TRBD1	-	TRBJ2-7	TRBV6-5	CASSRTGVEQYF	TGTGCCAGCAGCCGTACAGGGGTCGAGCAGTACTTC
15	TRBD2	-	TRBJ2-1	TRBV7-6	CASSLIKRDYNEQFF	TGTGCCAGCAGCTTAATAAAGCGGGATTACAATGAGCAGTTCTTC
15	-	-	TRBJ1-6	TRBV7-3	CASSLMGPTNSPLHF	TGTGCCAGCAGCCTTATGGGGCCGACTAATTCACCCCTCCACTTT
16	-	few	TRBJ1-2	TRBV27	CASSGGWGIGNYGYTF	TGTGCCAGCAGCGGGGGGTGGGGGATAGGGAACTATGGCTACACCTTC
14	-	-	TRBJ1-4	TRBV5-1	CASSLERGSEKLFF	TGCGCCAGCAGCTTGGAACGGGGTAGCGAAAAACTGTTTTTT
14	TRBD1	-	TRBJ1-6	TRBV2	CASSPGQENSPLHF	TGTGCCAGCAGTCCGGGACAGGAGAATTCACCCCTCCACTTT
14	-	-	TRBJ2-5	TRBV7-2	CASSFLREEETQYF	TGTGCCAGCAGCTTCCTGCGGGAAGAAGAGACCCAGTACTTC
15	-	-	TRBJ2-7	TRBV30	CAWSEGGGRFYEQYF	TGTGCCTGGAGTGAGGGGGGGGGCAGGTTCTACGAGCAGTACTTC
16	-	-	TRBJ1-2	TRBV4-3	CASSQDYQGGSYGYTF	TGCGCCAGCAGCCAAGATTACCAGGGCGGGAGCTATGGCTACACCTTC
15	-	-	TRBJ1-5	TRBV7-8	CASSFAVNSNQPQHF	TGTGCCAGCAGCTTCGCAGTTAATAGCAATCAGCCCCAGCATTTT
14	TRBD1	-	TRBJ1-1	TRBV5-5	CASRPGGESTEAFF	TGTGCCAGCAGGCCAGGGGGCGAAAGCACTGAAGCTTTCTTT
16	TRBD2	-	TRBJ2-7	TRBV9	CASSVGGASGEYEQYF	TGTGCCAGCAGCGTAGGTGGGGCTAGCGGAGAGTACGAGCAGTACTTC
12	-	-	TRBJ2-3	TRBV2	CASSEWGETQYF	TGTGCCAGCAGTGAGTGGGGGGAAACGCAGTATTTT
14	-	-	TRBJ2-4	TRBV6-5	CASIIVLAKNIQYF	TGTGCCAGCATAATAGTTCTAGCCAAAAACATTCAGTACTTC
13	-	-	TRBJ2-3	TRBV12-3/TRBV12-4	CASRPLGADTQYF	TGTGCCAGCAGACCCCTTGGGGCTGATACGCAGTATTTT
15	TRBD1	once	TRBJ2-7	TRBV6-5	CASSFVDRGTYEQYF	TGTGCCAGCAGTTTCGTGGACAGGGGGACGTACGAGCAGTACTTC
15	-	-	TRBJ2-3	TRBV4-3	CASSQVASSADTQYF	TGCGCCAGCAGCCAAGTAGCTAGCAGCGCAGATACGCAGTATTTT
13	-	once	TRBJ2-1	TRBV7-2	CASSLVVYDEQFF	TGTGCCAGCAGCTTAGTGGTCTACGATGAGCAGTTCTTC
14	TRBD1	-	TRBJ1-1	TRBV5-4	CASSLDRGRTEAFF	TGTGCCAGCAGCCTTGACAGGGGTCGAACTGAAGCTTTCTTT
12	-	-	TRBJ2-3	TRBV29-1	CSVEGGADTQYF	TGCAGCGTTGAAGGCGGAGCAGATACGCAGTATTTT
15	TRBD2	-	TRBJ2-1	TRBV7-2	CASSFRTSGYNEQFF	TGTGCCAGCAGCTTCCGGACTAGCGGATACAATGAGCAGTTCTTC
13	TRBD1	few	TRBJ2-7	TRBV7-9	CASSMTGDGSQYF	TGTGCCAGCAGCATGACAGGGGATGGTTCGCAGTACTTC
14	TRBD1	once	TRBJ2-1	TRBV27	CASSLSDRDNEQFF	TGTGCCAGCAGTTTATCTGACAGGGACAATGAGCAGTTCTTC